Presented here are 28 T cell receptor beta chains from one specimen sequenced in a study of vaccination and CD4 T cells after COVID-19. Once obtained from cultured CD4+ T cells, the DNA was sequenced using the Oncomine TCR Beta short-read assay. TCRdb re-called the PCR reads through MiXCR, storing one row per CDR3 protein. The sample records about 6,600 distinct CDR3 sequences, almost 30% being singletons. These receptors are not linked to any known antigen. Sample treatment: approximately 10-day PBMC culture with coronavirus spike peptide pools or control peptides (ViraFEST assay). According to the study, CD4+ T cells from the unexposed donor were gathered ahead of the COVID-19 pandemic (2011-2018). Sequencing was performed on CD4+ T cells from blood, cultured in vitro. The receptors derive from a human donor in good health.

This clonotype was detected only a few times. The chain is built from TRBV7-8 and TRBJ1-5; D may be TRBD1 (6 bases). V lost 5 bases and J lost 5, with 10 bases in between. CDR3 size: 13 residues. Germline V gene data show CDR1 as SGHVS and CDR2 as FQNEAQ. CDR3 nucleotides: TGTGCCAGCAGCCCAGGACAGCATCAGCCCCAGCATTTT. It is translated as CASSPGQHQPQHF.

This chain uses TRBV20-1 with TRBJ1-1; possible D gene TRBD1, 6 bases. Germline V lookup: CDR1 DFQATT, CDR2 SNEGSKA (reference sequence). V lost 1 base and J lost 1, with 10 bases in between. CDR3 size: 14 residues. CDR3 sequence: CSARGGGQNTEAFF. The CDR3 nucleotides read TGCAGTGCTAGAGGGGGGGGACAGAACACTGAAGCTTTCTTT.

This clonotype appeared a few times. The chain uses TRBV7-3 and TRBJ2-3; 10 positions match TRBD2. V was clipped by 5 bases and J by 0 bases; unmatched bases: 5. The CDR3 totals 16 residues. CDR1 is SGHTA, CDR2 FQGTGA, per germline. For the CDR3, the DNA is TGTGCCAGCAGCCCTTCTAGCGGGGGAAGCACAGATACGCAGTATTTT. It encodes CASSPSSGGSTDTQYF.

This chain joins TRBV14 and TRBJ1-2; tentative D call: TRBD1 (6 bases). The germline CDR1 and CDR2 sequences are SGHDN and FVKESK. The CDR3 is 13 residues long. V gave up 5 bases and J gave up 6 bases, with 13 bases separating them. CDR3 bases: TGTGCCAGCAGCTGGGACACAGCGGATGGCTACACCTTC. It yields the protein CASSWDTADGYTF.

The rearrangement joins TRBV11-1 to TRBJ2-7, with 9 bases aligning to TRBD1. Germline trimming cut 8 bases from V and 2 bases from J; bases unmatched to any gene: 1. The CDR3 runs 12 residues. Germline values: CDR1 SGHAT, CDR2 FQDESV (reference sequence). CDR3 region: CASRTGAYEQYF. CDR3 DNA: TGTGCCAGCCGGACAGGGGCCTACGAGCAGTACTTC. Complete variable domain (other parts from reference TRBV11-1 and TRBJ2-7): EAEVAQSPRYKITEKSQAVAFWCDPISGHATLYWYRQILGQGPELLVQFQDESVVDDSQLPKDRFSAERLKGVDSTLKIQPAELGDSAMYLCASRTGAYEQYFGPGTRLTVT.

The chain has TRBV20-1 and TRBJ1-1; perhaps TRBD1 as D (5 bases). This CDR3 contains 10 residues. Germline V gene data show CDR1 as DFQATT and CDR2 as SNEGSKA (reference sequence). The V end lost 5 bases, the J end lost 9 bases, and 10 bases lay between the germline ends. CDR3 DNA: TGCAGTGCTGGGGGGAGGAAAGCTTTCTTT. Translation: CSAGGRKAFF.

This clonotype was seen a few times. The V and J genes are TRBV5-1 and TRBJ2-7; D unresolved. There are 11 residues in the CDR3. CDR1 and CDR2 (germline): SGHRS, YFSETQ. Trimming stripped 4 bases from V and 3 bases from J, with 5 bases between. CDR3 DNA: TGCGCCAGCAGCAACCACTACGAGCAGTACTTC. Protein: CASSNHYEQYF. Full variable domain (remainder filled in from reference TRBV5-1 and TRBJ2-7): KAGVTQTPRYLIKTRGQQVTLSCSPISGHRSVSWYQQTPGQGLQFLFEYFSETQRNKGNFPGRFSGRQFSNSRSEMNVSTLELGDSALYLCASSNHYEQYFGPGTRLTVT.

The rearrangement uses TRBV18 and TRBJ1-1; D unresolved. Germline V gene sequence: CDR1 KGHSH, CDR2 LQKENI. This CDR3 is 13 amino acids long. The V gene lost 8 bases and the J gene lost 0 bases, with 10 bases spanning the gap. In nucleotides, the CDR3 is TGTGCCAGCGCACAAGATTTGAACACTGAAGCTTTCTTT. Residues: CASAQDLNTEAFF.

This clonotype was recorded a few times. The J gene is TRBJ1-4, the V gene TRBV15, with a tentative D call TRBD1 (5 bases). The V and J ends lost 0 bases and 7 bases respectively, with 9 bases between them. This CDR3 comprises 14 residues. Germline V lookup: CDR1 LNHNV, CDR2 YYDKDF (reference sequence). The DNA for the CDR3 is TGTGCCACCAGCAGAGAGCAGGGTCCTGAAAAACTGTTTTTT. The encoded protein is CATSREQGPEKLFF.

This clonotype came up a few times. J is TRBJ1-3 and V is TRBV20-1; no firm D call. The CDR3 contains 15 residues. Germline V CDR1 and CDR2: DFQATT, SNEGSKA (reference sequence). The ends were cut back, 0 bases at V and 4 bases at J, with 13 bases in the middle. CDR3 protein: CSARDIRVSGNTIYF. The CDR3 DNA reads as TGCAGTGCTAGAGATATAAGGGTGTCGGGAAACACCATATATTTT.

This clonotype was counted a few times. This sequence joins TRBV5-1 and TRBJ2-7, with D uncertain. The ends were cut back, 1 base at V and 5 bases at J, with 10 bases in the middle. The CDR3 consists of 13 residues. Germline CDR1 and CDR2: SGHRS and YFSETQ. The CDR3: CASSLNQPDEQYF. The DNA for the CDR3 is TGCGCCAGCAGCTTGAACCAGCCGGACGAGCAGTACTTC.

The V and J genes are TRBV6-2 or TRBV6-3 and TRBJ2-3; 8 bases map to TRBD1. The CDR3 extends over 14 amino acids. The V and J ends lost 6 bases and 3 bases, in that order; junction bases with no gene match: 5. CDR1 MNHEY and CDR2 SVGEGT come from the germline V gene. The CDR3 protein is CASRDGQGTDTQYF. The CDR3 bases are TGTGCCAGCAGGGATGGACAGGGAACAGATACGCAGTATTTT.

The chain uses TRBV7-2 and TRBJ2-2; D gene ambiguous. V lost 1 base, J lost 5 bases, and 8 bases lay in between. This CDR3 contains 14 residues. CDR1 is SGHTA and CDR2 is FQGNSA in the germline V gene. CDR3 in amino acids: CASSLVAGTGELFF. For the CDR3, the DNA is TGTGCCAGCAGCTTAGTGGCTGGAACCGGGGAGCTGTTTTTT.

A few counts support this clonotype. The chain joins TRBV10-1 to TRBJ2-3; 7 bases agree with TRBD2. There are 16 residues in the CDR3. The V segment lost 5 bases and the J segment 0 bases; nucleotides outside the gene matches: 8. Germline-derived CDR1 and CDR2 are WNHNN and SYGVQD (reference sequence). The CDR3 loop reads CASSPSLAESTDTQYF. CDR3 DNA sequence: TGCGCCAGCAGTCCCAGCCTAGCGGAAAGCACAGATACGCAGTATTTT.

This clonotype appeared a few times. This chain connects TRBV11-2 to TRBJ2-5; D is perhaps TRBD2 (5 bases). Trimming left V 10 bases short and J 1 base short, with 16 bases between. This CDR3 has 14 amino acids. Germline V gene lookup returns CDR1 SGHAT and CDR2 FQNNGV. Here the CDR3 reads CATSLGQTQETQYF. CDR3 sequence (DNA): TGTGCCACTAGCTTAGGGCAGACCCAAGAGACCCAGTACTTC. The full variable domain, with the rest looked up from reference TRBV11-2 and TRBJ2-5, is EAGVAQSPRYKIIEKRQSVAFWCNPISGHATLYWYQQILGQGPKLLIQFQNNGVVDDSQLPKDRFSAERLKGVDSTLKIQPAKLEDSAVYLCATSLGQTQETQYFGPGTRLLVL.

The CDR3 nucleotides are TGTGCCAGCAGCTTAGTAGACACCGGGGAGCTGTTTTTT. Its translation is CASSLVDTGELFF. This rearrangement joins TRBV7-8 to TRBJ2-2; no clear D. This CDR3 spans 13 amino acids. CDR1 SGHVS and CDR2 FQNEAQ come from the germline V gene. Trimming cost V 1 base and J 3 bases, with 3 bases left between them.

The genes are TRBV19 and TRBJ1-2, with unresolved D. The CDR3 is made up of 12 amino acids. With 7 bases removed from V and 2 bases from J, the gap between germline ends came to 8 bases. Germline V lookup: CDR1 LNHDA, CDR2 SQIVND (reference sequence). The CDR3 sequence: CASNAPNYGYTF. CDR3 DNA sequence: TGTGCCAGTAATGCCCCCAACTATGGCTACACCTTC.

In its sample, this clonotype was seen a few times. The V and J genes are TRBV19 and TRBJ1-1; D is undetermined. Trimming left V 3 bases short and J 0 bases short, with 14 bases between. CDR1 is LNHDA, CDR2 SQIVND, per germline (reference sequence). This CDR3 is built from 16 residues. The CDR3 is CASSMQAAYLNTEAFF. For the CDR3, the DNA is TGTGCCAGTAGTATGCAGGCAGCGTACCTGAACACTGAAGCTTTCTTT.

The table lists this clonotype with a few counts. The rearrangement uses TRBV7-6 and TRBJ2-5; no definite D call. The V and J ends lost 2 bases and 5 bases respectively, with 15 bases between them. CDR3 size: 15 residues. Germline CDR1 and CDR2: SGHVS and FNYEAQ. The CDR3 DNA follows: TGTGCCAGCAGCTTACAGCACACCTCTTGGGAGACCCAGTACTTC. Encoded protein: CASSLQHTSWETQYF.

The chain joins TRBV20-1 to TRBJ1-1; the D gene is possibly TRBD1 (5 bases). V lost 2 bases, J lost 0 bases, and 10 bases lay in between. The germline CDR1 and CDR2 sequences are DFQATT and SNEGSKA (reference sequence). CDR3 length: 14 amino acids. The CDR3 coding sequence is TGCAGTGCTAGAATGGGGCCCATGAACACTGAAGCTTTCTTT. It is translated as CSARMGPMNTEAFF.

V gene TRBV30 combines with J gene TRBJ1-6; TRBD1 is a possible D gene (6 bases). This CDR3 is 14 amino acids long. Germline loops: CDR1 GTSNPN, CDR2 SVGIG (reference sequence). V gave up 5 bases and J gave up 9 bases, with 17 bases separating them. The chain's CDR3 is CAWGLVRGISPLHF. DNA of the CDR3: TGTGCCTGGGGACTAGTCAGGGGAATTTCACCCCTCCACTTT.

This clonotype was counted a few times. DNA of the CDR3: TGTGCCAGCAGTTTAAGTCAGGGGGCCACAGATACGCAGTATTTT. This encodes CASSLSQGATDTQYF. This rearrangement joins TRBV12-3 or TRBV12-4 to TRBJ2-3, with 8 bases fitting TRBD1. The CDR3 loop spans 15 amino acids. The junction had 3 bases not matched to a gene; V was cut back by 2 bases and J by 2 bases.

This clonotype was seen a handful of times. The chain carries TRBV7-3 and TRBJ2-1; TRBD2 agrees at 9 bases. This CDR3 spans 15 amino acids. Germline CDR1 is SGHTA and CDR2 is FQGTGA. J was trimmed by 5 bases and V by 5 bases; bases with no gene match: 7. CDR3 in amino acids: CASSPFAGGNNEQFF. CDR3 nucleotides: TGTGCCAGCAGCCCCTTTGCGGGAGGGAACAATGAGCAGTTCTTC.

V and J are TRBV9 and TRBJ1-6; 7 bases map to TRBD1. There are 14 residues in the CDR3. Losses at the gene ends were 4 bases for V and 8 bases for J; bases not matched to a gene: 6. Germline V CDR1 and CDR2: SGDLS, YYNGEE. CDR3 loop: CASSFGTVDSPLHF. The CDR3 nucleotides are TGTGCCAGCAGCTTTGGGACAGTCGATTCACCCCTCCACTTT.

This clonotype is categorized as medium-sized (0.01 to 0.1%). This chain uses TRBV28 with TRBJ1-3, with TRBD1 matching over 7 bases. The CDR3 sequence is 14 residues long. CDR1 is MDHEN, CDR2 SYDVKM, per germline. J gave up 0 bases and V 8 bases, and 4 bases lay outside the gene matches. CDR3 sequence (DNA): TGTGCCAGCGAGGGACAGAGCTCTGGAAACACCATATATTTT. Translated: CASEGQSSGNTIYF.

This clonotype was observed a few times. The chain combines TRBV10-3 with TRBJ2-2; 9 bases line up with TRBD1. V dropped 3 bases and J dropped 1; count of bases not matched to a gene: 6. The CDR3 has 17 amino acids. Germline V CDR1 and CDR2: ENHRY, SYGVKD. The CDR3 nucleotides are TGTGCCATCAGTGACCCGGAGACAGGGGGGAACACCGGGGAGCTGTTTTTT. This gives the protein CAISDPETGGNTGELFF.

This clonotype has just a few counts. The rearrangement joins TRBV11-2 to TRBJ1-1; 11 bases fit TRBD1. This CDR3 contains 14 residues. Germline assignment: CDR1 SGHAT and CDR2 FQNNGV. The ends lost 4 bases at V and 11 bases at J; junction bases unmatched: 9. The CDR3 here is CASSSPGQGVEAFF. For the CDR3, the DNA is TGTGCCAGCAGCTCCCCGGGACAGGGGGTTGAGGCTTTCTTT.

V usage is TRBV9 and J usage is TRBJ1-2, with D unclear. CDR3 size: 13 residues. Germline V CDR1 and CDR2: SGDLS, YYNGEE. V was cut by 6 bases and J by 4 bases, with 13 bases left in between. The chain's CDR3 is CASMGGGFYGYTF. The DNA of the CDR3 is TGTGCCAGCATGGGCGGAGGGTTCTATGGCTACACCTTC. Full variable domain (rest looked up from reference TRBV9 and TRBJ1-2): DSGVTQTPKHLITATGQRVTLRCSPRSGDLSVYWYQQSLDQGLQFLIQYYNGEERAKGNILERFSAQQFPDLHSELNLSSLELGDSALYFCASMGGGFYGYTFGSGTRLTVV.